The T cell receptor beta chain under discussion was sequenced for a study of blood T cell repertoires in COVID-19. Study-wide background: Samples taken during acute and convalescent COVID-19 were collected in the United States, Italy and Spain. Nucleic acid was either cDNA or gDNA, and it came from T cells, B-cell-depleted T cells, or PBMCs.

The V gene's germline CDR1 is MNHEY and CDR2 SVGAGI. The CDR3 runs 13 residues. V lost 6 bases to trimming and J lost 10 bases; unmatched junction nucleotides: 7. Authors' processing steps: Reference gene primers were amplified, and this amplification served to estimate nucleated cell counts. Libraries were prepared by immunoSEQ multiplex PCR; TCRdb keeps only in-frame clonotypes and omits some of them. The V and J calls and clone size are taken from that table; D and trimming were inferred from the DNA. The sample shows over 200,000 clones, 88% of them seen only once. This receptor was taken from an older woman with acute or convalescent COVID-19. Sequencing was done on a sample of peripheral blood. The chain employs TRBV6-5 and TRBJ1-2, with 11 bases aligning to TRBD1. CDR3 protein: CASRGSGQGDYTF. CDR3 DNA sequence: TGTGCCAGCAGAGGTTCGGGACAGGGGGACTACACCTTC.